This T cell receptor beta chain emerged from a study of cytomegalovirus exposure and HLA in healthy donors. Overall study findings and caveats: What a later analysis reportedly showed was that an Asian-associated ancestry cluster had fewer N-insertions than the approximately 670-donor mean. With further analysis later on, most CMV-associated TCR beta chains appeared HLA-restricted.

The PCR ran on 60 Vbeta and 13 Jbeta primers. Here immunoSEQ multiplex PCR was the method, and the copy in TCRdb shows in-frame clones only, minus some. The sample lists roughly 90,000 clones, about 87% occurring once. As for this clone: Its target is not known.

The source material was PBMCs. This clonotype was obtained from a man in his late teens or twenties in good health and CMV-seronegative.

The CDR3 bases are TGTGCCAGCAGCTTCGTAGCGGGAGGTATGTCCTACAATGAGCAGTTCTTC. Its protein product is CASSFVAGGMSYNEQFF. J is TRBJ2-1 and V is TRBV5-8; 10 bases agree with TRBD2. Trimming took 2 bases from V and 1 from J; bases not matched to a gene: 6. This CDR3 has 17 amino acids. The germline V gene has CDR1 SGHTS and CDR2 YDEGEE.